A single sample gave rise to the 16 T cell receptor beta chains below, sequenced in a study of T cell responses to AZD1222 COVID-19 vaccine. Data came from immunoSEQ multiplex PCR; TCRdb stores just in-frame clones and leaves some out. The table includes about 180,000 clones, more than 70% detected once. The specimen comprised peripheral blood, sampled 28 days after the second AZD1222 dose. These receptors came from an adult who received the AZD1222 COVID-19 vaccine.

This clone was found once. The J gene is TRBJ2-1, the V gene TRBV16; possible D gene TRBD2, 5 bases. The CDR3 loop spans 13 amino acids. The germline V gene encodes CDR1 KGHSY and CDR2 FQNENV. Trimming removed 5 bases at V and 2 bases at J, with 7 bases between. CDR3 in amino acids: CASSFGTYNEQFF. DNA for the CDR3: TGTGCCAGCAGCTTCGGGACCTACAATGAGCAGTTCTTC. The full variable domain, rest sourced from reference TRBV16 and TRBJ2-1, is GEEVAQTPKHLVRGEGQKAKLYCAPIKGHSYVFWYQQVLKNEFKFLISFQNENVFDETGMPKERFSAKCLPNSPCSLEIQATKLEDSAVYFCASSFGTYNEQFFGPGTRLTVL.

This clone was seen a few times. The gene calls are TRBV5-6 and TRBJ2-1; tentative D call: TRBD2 (5 bases). V lost 4 bases, J lost 4 bases, and 18 bases lay in between. Germline assignment: CDR1 SGHDT and CDR2 YYEEEE. There are 16 residues in the CDR3. As DNA, the CDR3 is TGTGCCAGCAGCCCGGGTGGGTTAGCGTTATACAATGAGCAGTTCTTC. Amino acids: CASSPGGLALYNEQFF.

The chain uses TRBV14 and TRBJ2-7, with D unresolved. Trimming took off 3 bases at V and 7 bases at J, with 10 bases between the two ends. CDR1 and CDR2 (germline): SGHDN, FVKESK. The CDR3 is made up of 12 amino acids. The CDR3 reads CASSHTVGEQYF. CDR3 nucleotides: TGTGCCAGCAGCCATACCGTGGGGGAGCAGTACTTC.

This clone has a handful of counts. The V gene is TRBV9, the J gene TRBJ2-3, with unresolved D. The CDR3 spans 14 residues. Germline assignment: CDR1 SGDLS and CDR2 YYNGEE. V was shortened by 5 bases and J by 2 bases, with 12 bases between the two germline ends. CDR3 DNA: TGTGCCAGCAGTACGCCGGCTCACACAGATACGCAGTATTTT. Amino acids: CASSTPAHTDTQYF.

The chain links TRBV4-1 to TRBJ2-7, with 8 bases that match TRBD1. The CDR3 covers 16 residues. Per the germline V gene, CDR1 is MGHRA and CDR2 is YSYEKL. V lost 3 bases to trimming and J lost 6 bases; unmatched junction nucleotides: 13. The CDR3 DNA is TGCGCCAGCAGCCAGGAACAGACAGGGGTGGGAGGCGAGCAGTACTTC. Residues: CASSQEQTGVGGEQYF.

The rearrangement joins TRBV5-1 to TRBJ2-5; a weak D match, TRBD2 (5 bases). This CDR3 comprises 14 residues. Germline V CDR1 and CDR2: SGHRS, YFSETQ. Trimming removed 1 base at V and 5 bases at J, with 12 bases between. The CDR3 DNA follows: TGCGCCAGCAGCTTGCGGGCCAGCGGTGAGACCCAGTACTTC. It yields the protein CASSLRASGETQYF.

The genes are TRBV27 and TRBJ2-1; no clear D gene. V was trimmed by 5 bases and J by 5 bases, leaving 7 bases between them. The CDR3 sequence is 12 residues long. Germline V gene lookup returns CDR1 MNHEY and CDR2 SMNVEV (reference sequence). CDR3 amino acids: CASSPYNNEQFF. The CDR3 region has the DNA TGTGCCAGCAGTCCCTACAACAATGAGCAGTTCTTC.

The chain couples TRBV19 to TRBJ1-3; D remains unclear. V was trimmed by 6 bases and J by 2 bases, leaving 14 bases between them. CDR1 and CDR2 (germline): LNHDA, SQIVND (reference sequence). The CDR3 runs 15 residues. CDR3 bases: TGTGCCAGTAGCCTCATAGGACTTACTGGAAACACCATATATTTT. Translated, it gives CASSLIGLTGNTIYF.

The chain employs TRBV5-6 and TRBJ2-7; D is ambiguous. The germline CDR1 and CDR2 sequences are SGHDT and YYEEEE. Trimming pared 4 bases from V and 0 bases from J, leaving 14 bases between. The CDR3 runs 15 residues. As DNA, the CDR3 is TGTGCCAGCAGCCAATCCCCGGACGTCTCCTACGAGCAGTACTTC. Translation: CASSQSPDVSYEQYF. The entire variable domain, with the rest obtained from reference TRBV5-6 and TRBJ2-7, is as follows: DAGVTQSPTHLIKTRGQQVTLRCSPKSGHDTVSWYQQALGQGPQFIFQYYEEEERQRGNFPDRFSGHQFPNYSSELNVNALLLGDSALYLCASSQSPDVSYEQYFGPGTRLTVT.

The V and J genes are TRBV7-9 and TRBJ1-5; possibly TRBD1 for D (5 bases). Trimming left V 6 bases short and J 0 bases short, with 15 bases between. The CDR3 spans 16 residues. The germline V gene has CDR1 SEHNR and CDR2 FQNEAQ (reference sequence). The CDR3 DNA sequence: TGTGCCAGCAGTCCCAAAGGGGAGAATAGCAATCAGCCCCAGCATTTT. Protein: CASSPKGENSNQPQHF.

The V and J genes are TRBV7-3 and TRBJ2-2; D possibly corresponds to TRBD2 (5 bases). Trimming cost V 0 bases and J 3 bases, with 14 bases left between them. This CDR3 comprises 17 residues. Germline values: CDR1 SGHTA, CDR2 FQGTGA. CDR3 in DNA: TGTGCCAGCAGCTTAACCCCGGACTTCTCTGACACCGGGGAGCTGTTTTTT. It encodes CASSLTPDFSDTGELFF.

The chain couples TRBV7-9 to TRBJ1-2; D remains unclear. Germline CDR1 SEHNR, CDR2 FQNEAQ (reference sequence). Trimming shortened V by 5 bases and J by 3 bases, and 16 bases separated the two germline ends. The CDR3 is 15 residues long. The CDR3 region is CASSGISVRHYGYTF. For the CDR3, the DNA is TGTGCCAGCAGCGGCATCTCTGTCAGACACTATGGCTACACCTTC.

This clone occurred once. This chain joins TRBV12-3 or TRBV12-4 and TRBJ1-2; D is uncertain. Between the trimmed V and J ends, which lost 6 bases and 5 bases, there was a span of 10 bases. The CDR3 has 12 residues. This chain's CDR3 is CASSPPPYGYTF. CDR3 sequence (DNA): TGTGCCAGCAGCCCCCCACCGTATGGCTACACCTTC.

This chain links TRBV6-5 with TRBJ2-2; D may be TRBD1 (7 bases). V lost 2 bases and J lost 5, with 15 bases in between. The CDR3 extends over 16 amino acids. Germline values: CDR1 MNHEY, CDR2 SVGAGI. CDR3 sequence reads: CASSYRTGAGTGELFF. DNA of the CDR3: TGTGCCAGCAGTTACCGTACAGGGGCGGGGACCGGGGAGCTGTTTTTT.

The chain employs TRBV28 and TRBJ2-1; D perhaps matches TRBD1 (6 bases). This CDR3 region has 14 residues. Germline CDR1 and CDR2: MDHEN and SYDVKM. V was cut by 3 bases and J by 9 bases, with 15 bases left in between. The CDR3 DNA is TGTGCCAGCAGTTTCCAGGGGAGACGAAGTGAGCAGTTCTTC. The encoded protein is CASSFQGRRSEQFF.

The rearrangement uses TRBV4-1 and TRBJ1-3; D remains unclear. The V end was cut by 4 bases, the J end by 0 bases, with 13 bases between. Per the germline V gene, CDR1 is MGHRA and CDR2 is YSYEKL. This CDR3 comprises 16 residues. The CDR3, as DNA: TGCGCCAGCAGCCCTATCGGACGGAACTCTGGAAACACCATATATTTT. Its protein product is CASSPIGRNSGNTIYF.